This T cell receptor beta chain originates from a study of CD8+ T cells in alopecia areata. As for the study in general: Patients in the treated group were given tofacitinib by mouth, 5 to 10 mg twice a day.

Treatment specified: oral pan-JAK inhibitor, 5-10 mg twice daily. Germline-derived CDR1 and CDR2 are SGHRS and YFSETQ. After removal of 3 bases from V and 6 bases from J, the junction contained 7 bases not matched to a gene. This CDR3 has 15 residues. Study-level results: Affected lesional scalp, above all in alopecia totalis/universalis, was more clonal than normal scalp.

In each case, RNA was isolated and then reverse transcribed into cDNA as the sequencing template. Sequencing used immunoSEQ multiplex PCR; TCRdb keeps in-frame clones, though not all of them. This table holds 150,000 to 200,000 clones, roughly 62% found once. As concerns this clone: Its antigen is still unknown.

The receptor comes from a human donor with alopecia areata. Sequences were derived from CD8+ T cells sorted from blood, sampled at week 24, from a patient treated with tofacitinib. The rearrangement uses TRBV5-1 and TRBJ2-2; 8 nucleotides line up with TRBD1. The CDR3 sequence is CASSYRQGLAGELFF. CDR3 in DNA: TGCGCCAGCAGCTACAGACAGGGGCTCGCCGGGGAGCTGTTTTTT.